This T cell receptor beta chain was obtained from a study of tumor and adjacent non-tumor tissue in lung cancer. Study details: About 4.17 million productive TCRbeta reads were obtained per sample on average.

As regards this clonotype: What it recognizes is unknown.

Study-level points and caveats: TCR diversity was significantly greater in tumor than normal lung tissue.

The library came from three nested PCR rounds adapted from ARM-PCR protocols. TCRdb used MiXCR to reprocess the multiplex PCR reads, holding one entry per CDR3 protein. The data hold about 80,000 distinct CDR3 sequences, with over 75% observed a single time. CDR1 and CDR2 (germline): DFQATT, SNEGSKA (reference sequence). The CDR3 totals 13 residues. No cell sorting was done before RNA was extracted from the tissue. Between August and November 2014, newly diagnosed, chemotherapy-naive lung cancer patients underwent thoracic surgery in China. The clonotype comes from a woman aged 45 to 65 with non-small cell lung cancer. The rearrangement uses TRBV20-1 and TRBJ2-5, with a weak D call TRBD2 (6 bases). What was sequenced was lung tumor tissue. This CDR3 is CSAGAMGGATQYF. As DNA, the CDR3 is TGCAGCGCCGGGGCAATGGGGGGAGCGACCCAGTACTTC.